These T cell receptor beta chains were read from a single sample in a study of blood T cell repertoires in COVID-19. Sequencing used immunoSEQ multiplex PCR; TCRdb keeps in-frame clones, though not all of them. The sample gives 110,000 to 150,000 clones, 86% of which show up once; under 4.5% is in the top ten. Source material: PBMCs or T cells enriched from blood (not recorded which). These receptors all stem from a man between 45 and 60 years old who had recovered from COVID-19. CDR3s include the opening cysteine and the closing phenylalanine or tryptophan. D genes are given only for firm matches. Rows give clone size only sometimes, using once, few, many, or a class for an expanded clone.

TRBJ1-2	14	TRBV21-1	-	-	CASSYLRINYGYTF	TGTGCCAGCAGCTACCTCAGAATAAACTATGGCTACACCTTC
TRBJ2-3	14	TRBV18	-	-	CASSPFRDTDTQYF	TGTGCCAGCTCCCCGTTCAGGGACACAGATACGCAGTATTTT
TRBJ2-1	14	TRBV28	-	-	CASSPTGSPIWQFF	TGTGCCAGCAGCCCGACTGGTAGTCCTATCTGGCAGTTCTTC
TRBJ1-1	13	TRBV19	-	-	CASSTQGNTEAFF	TGTGCCAGTAGTACACAGGGAAATACTGAAGCTTTCTTT
TRBJ2-3	12	TRBV9	-	-	CASSAQGDTQYF	TGTGCCAGCAGCGCGCAGGGGGATACGCAGTATTTT
TRBJ1-5	13	TRBV5-1	-	-	CASRDSSNQPQHF	TGCGCCAGCAGGGACAGCAGCAATCAGCCCCAGCATTTT
TRBJ1-2	12	TRBV6-5	-	-	CASSYSNSGYTF	TGTGCCAGCAGTTACTCGAACTCTGGCTACACCTTC
TRBJ2-7	14	TRBV28	-	TRBD2	CASRRTSGTYEQYF	TGTGCCAGCAGACGGACTAGCGGGACCTACGAGCAGTACTTC
TRBJ1-1	12	TRBV2	-	-	CASMELNTEAFF	TGTGCCAGCATGGAGTTGAACACTGAAGCTTTCTTT
TRBJ2-3	15	TRBV18	-	TRBD1	CASSPPMTGGDTQYF	TGTGCCAGCTCACCACCCATGACAGGGGGAGATACGCAGTATTTT
TRBJ2-3	16	TRBV11-1	-	TRBD2	CASSLLVTGGTDTQYF	TGTGCCAGCAGCTTATTAGTAACGGGAGGAACAGATACGCAGTATTTT
TRBJ1-1	14	TRBV9	-	-	CASSAHVAGMIAFF	TGTGCCAGCAGCGCCCACGTGGCGGGTATGATAGCTTTCTTT
TRBJ2-1	15	TRBV5-1	-	TRBD2	CASSLASGSGNEQFF	TGCGCCAGCAGCTTGGCTAGCGGGAGTGGGAATGAGCAGTTCTTC
TRBJ2-5	15	TRBV5-1	-	TRBD2	CASSPGLAGAETQYF	TGCGCCAGCAGCCCGGGACTAGCGGGAGCAGAGACCCAGTACTTC
TRBJ2-6	18	TRBV9	-	-	CASRDGGQSFSGANVLTF	TGTGCCAGCAGAGACGGGGGACAGAGTTTCTCTGGGGCCAACGTCCTGACTTTC
TRBJ1-1	16	TRBV11-3	-	TRBD1	CASSSPWTGGATEAFF	TGTGCCAGCAGCTCCCCTTGGACAGGGGGCGCGACTGAAGCTTTCTTT
TRBJ2-1	17	TRBV5-4	-	TRBD2	CASSFGLAVSSYNEQFF	TGTGCCAGCAGCTTTGGACTAGCGGTTAGCTCCTACAATGAGCAGTTCTTC
TRBJ2-2	18	TRBV10-3	-	TRBD2	CAIREGPSGGTNTGELFF	TGTGCCATCAGGGAAGGTCCTAGCGGAGGGACTAACACCGGGGAGCTGTTTTTT
TRBJ2-1	15	TRBV7-2	once	TRBD1	CASSSRQGDVYEQFF	TGTGCCAGCAGCTCCCGACAGGGTGACGTTTATGAGCAGTTCTTC
TRBJ2-1	16	TRBV11-2	-	TRBD2	CASSWTSGRAGDEQFF	TGTGCCAGCAGCTGGACTAGCGGGAGGGCCGGGGATGAGCAGTTCTTC
TRBJ2-7	15	TRBV7-2	-	TRBD2	CASSSGLAGSYEQYF	TGTGCCAGCAGCTCAGGACTAGCGGGTTCCTACGAGCAGTACTTC
TRBJ2-4	14	TRBV5-1	once	-	CASSGGTPGDIQYF	TGCGCCAGCAGCGGCGGGACTCCGGGGGACATTCAGTACTTC
TRBJ2-1	17	TRBV3-1/TRBV3-2	few	-	CASSPGIHSGSYNEQFF	TGTGCCAGCAGCCCGGGGATTCACAGTGGCTCCTACAATGAGCAGTTCTTC
TRBJ1-2	13	TRBV19	-	-	CASSMRQLYGYTF	TGTGCCAGTAGTATGCGGCAGCTTTATGGCTACACCTTC
TRBJ1-1	13	TRBV6-5	-	TRBD1	CASSYFATGLAFF	TGTGCCAGCAGTTACTTCGCGACAGGGCTAGCTTTCTTT
TRBJ1-4	13	TRBV6-5	-	-	CASSRTANEKLFF	TGTGCCAGCAGTAGGACAGCGAATGAAAAACTGTTTTTT
TRBJ1-3	15	TRBV4-1	-	-	CASSQDADSGNTIYF	TGCGCCAGCAGCCAAGACGCGGACTCTGGAAACACCATATATTTT
TRBJ1-5	13	TRBV6-2/TRBV6-3	-	TRBD1	CASSDRGVQPQHF	TGTGCCAGCAGTGACAGGGGTGTGCAGCCCCAGCATTTT
TRBJ1-6	14	TRBV7-9	few	TRBD1	CASSPTGKGSPLHF	TGTGCCAGCAGCCCGACAGGGAAAGGGTCACCCCTCCACTTT
TRBJ2-3	17	TRBV7-6	-	TRBD1	CASSPRGAGQGTDTQYF	TGTGCCAGCAGCCCCCGAGGGGCGGGACAGGGCACAGATACGCAGTATTTT
TRBJ2-3	16	TRBV27	-	TRBD2	CASSPKTSGRVDTQYF	TGTGCCAGCAGTCCGAAGACTAGCGGGAGAGTGGATACGCAGTATTTT
TRBJ1-5	16	TRBV6-2/TRBV6-3	-	-	CASSLRLTGGNQPQHF	TGTGCCAGCAGCTTACGACTCACGGGAGGCAATCAGCCCCAGCATTTT